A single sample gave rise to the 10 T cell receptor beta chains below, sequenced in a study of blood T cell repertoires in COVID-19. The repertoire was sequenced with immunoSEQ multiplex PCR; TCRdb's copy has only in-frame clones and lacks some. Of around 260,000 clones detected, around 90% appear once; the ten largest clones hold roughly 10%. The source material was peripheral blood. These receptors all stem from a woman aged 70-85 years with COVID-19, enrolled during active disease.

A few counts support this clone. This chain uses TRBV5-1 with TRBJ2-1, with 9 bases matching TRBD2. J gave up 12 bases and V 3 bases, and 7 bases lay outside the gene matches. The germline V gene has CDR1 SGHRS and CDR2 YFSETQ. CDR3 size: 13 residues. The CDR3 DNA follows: TGCGCCAGCAGCTCTGGACTAGCGCCCCCGCAGTTCTTC. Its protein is CASSSGLAPPQFF.

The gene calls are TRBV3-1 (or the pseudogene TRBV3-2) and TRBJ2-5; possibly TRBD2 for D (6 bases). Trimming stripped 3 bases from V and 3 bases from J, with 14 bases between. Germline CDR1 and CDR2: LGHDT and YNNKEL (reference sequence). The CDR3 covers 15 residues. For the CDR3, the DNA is TGTGCCAGCAGCCAGGAAAGCAAGCGGGAAGAGACCCAGTACTTC. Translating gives CASSQESKREETQYF.

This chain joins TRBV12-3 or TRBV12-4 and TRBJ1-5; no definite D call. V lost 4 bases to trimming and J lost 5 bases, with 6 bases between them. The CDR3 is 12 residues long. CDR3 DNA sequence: TGTGCCAGCAGTTCCCAGTATCAGCCCCAGCATTTT. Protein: CASSSQYQPQHF.

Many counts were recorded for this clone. CDR3 loop: CASSYSGHYEQYF. CDR3 bases: TGTGCCAGCAGTTACTCGGGGCACTACGAGCAGTACTTC. The V and J genes are TRBV6-5 and TRBJ2-7; TRBD1 is a possible D gene (5 bases). V shed 0 bases and J shed 3 bases, with 6 bases lying between them. CDR1 is MNHEY and CDR2 is SVGAGI in the germline V gene. The CDR3 is 13 residues long.

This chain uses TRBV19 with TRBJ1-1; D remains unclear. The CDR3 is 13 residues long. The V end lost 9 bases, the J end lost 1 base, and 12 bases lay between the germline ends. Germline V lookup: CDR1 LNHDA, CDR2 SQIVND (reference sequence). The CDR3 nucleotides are TGTGCCAGCAGCCACAACAGGAACACTGAAGCTTTCTTT. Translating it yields CASSHNRNTEAFF.

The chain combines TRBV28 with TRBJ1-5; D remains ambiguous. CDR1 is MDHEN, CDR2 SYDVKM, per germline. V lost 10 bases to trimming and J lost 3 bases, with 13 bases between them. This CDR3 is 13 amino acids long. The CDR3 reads CATSTYSNQPQHF. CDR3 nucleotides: TGTGCCACCTCCACGTACTCCAATCAGCCCCAGCATTTT.

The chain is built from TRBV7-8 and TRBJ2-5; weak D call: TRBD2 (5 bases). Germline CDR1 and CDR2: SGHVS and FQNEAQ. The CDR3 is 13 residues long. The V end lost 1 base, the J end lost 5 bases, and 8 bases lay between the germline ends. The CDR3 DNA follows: TGTGCCAGCAGCTTAGATAGAGGGGAGACCCAGTACTTC. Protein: CASSLDRGETQYF. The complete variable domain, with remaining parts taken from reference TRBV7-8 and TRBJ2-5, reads GAGVSQSPRYKVAKRGQDVALRCDPISGHVSLFWYQQALGQGPEFLTYFQNEAQLDKSGLPSDRFFAERPEGSVSTLKIQRTQQEDSAVYLCASSLDRGETQYFGPGTRLLVL.

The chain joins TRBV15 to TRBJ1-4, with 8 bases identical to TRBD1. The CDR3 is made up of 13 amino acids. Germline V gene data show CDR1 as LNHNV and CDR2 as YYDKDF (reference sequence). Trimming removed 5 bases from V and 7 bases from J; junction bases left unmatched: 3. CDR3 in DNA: TGTGCCACCAGCTCACAGGGGGTTGAAAAACTGTTTTTT. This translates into CATSSQGVEKLFF.

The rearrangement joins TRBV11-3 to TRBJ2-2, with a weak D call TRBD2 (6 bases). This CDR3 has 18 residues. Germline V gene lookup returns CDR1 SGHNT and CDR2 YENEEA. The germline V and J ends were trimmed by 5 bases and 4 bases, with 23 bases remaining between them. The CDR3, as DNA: TGTGCCAGCAGCAGAGATTTTGGAGGGGACCTTTTCACCGGGGAGCTGTTTTTT. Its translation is CASSRDFGGDLFTGELFF. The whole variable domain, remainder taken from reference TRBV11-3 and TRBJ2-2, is EAGVVQSPRYKIIEKKQPVAFWCNPISGHNTLYWYLQNLGQGPELLIRYENEEAVDDSQLPKDRFSAERLKGVDSTLKIQPAELGDSAVYLCASSRDFGGDLFTGELFFGEGSRLTVL.

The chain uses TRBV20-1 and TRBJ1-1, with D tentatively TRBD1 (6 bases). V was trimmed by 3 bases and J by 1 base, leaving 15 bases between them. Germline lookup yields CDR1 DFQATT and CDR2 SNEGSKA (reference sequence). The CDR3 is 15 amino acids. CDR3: CSASRGQRSNTEAFF. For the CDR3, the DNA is TGCAGTGCTAGTAGAGGACAGAGATCGAACACTGAAGCTTTCTTT.